This TCR beta chain was profiled in a study of cytomegalovirus exposure and HLA in healthy donors. A multiplex PCR was run with 60 Vbeta primers and 13 Jbeta primers. TCRdb's table, derived via immunoSEQ multiplex PCR, lists solely in-frame clones and lacks some. The sample has fewer than 140,000 clones, about two thirds seen once. Deletions cut 4 bases from V and 11 bases from J, with 20 bases between. Germline CDR1 and CDR2: SQVTM and ANQGSEA. The CDR3 runs to 13 residues. Input material: PBMCs. The V call is TRBV29-1, the J call TRBJ1-1; D is perhaps TRBD1 (6 bases). This clonotype originated in a female donor in good health and CMV-seronegative. CDR3 region: CSVVLTGNGEAFF. The CDR3 DNA reads as TGCAGCGTTGTGTTAACAGGGAATGGGGAGGCTTTCTTT.